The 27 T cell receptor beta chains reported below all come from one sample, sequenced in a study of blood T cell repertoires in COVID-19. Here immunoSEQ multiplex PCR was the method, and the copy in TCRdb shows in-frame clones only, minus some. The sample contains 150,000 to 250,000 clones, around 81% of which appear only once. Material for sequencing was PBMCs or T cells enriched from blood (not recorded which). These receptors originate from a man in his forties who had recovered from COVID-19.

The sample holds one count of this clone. The CDR3: CASSQASEQGGYTF. The CDR3 nucleotides are TGTGCCAGCAGCCAAGCTAGTGAGCAGGGTGGCTACACCTTC. This chain connects TRBV3-1 (or the pseudogene TRBV3-2) to TRBJ1-2, with D tentatively TRBD1 (5 bases). The V end was cut by 1 base, the J end by 7 bases, with 13 bases between. Per the germline V gene, CDR1 is LGHDT and CDR2 is YNNKEL (reference sequence). CDR3 length equals 14 residues.

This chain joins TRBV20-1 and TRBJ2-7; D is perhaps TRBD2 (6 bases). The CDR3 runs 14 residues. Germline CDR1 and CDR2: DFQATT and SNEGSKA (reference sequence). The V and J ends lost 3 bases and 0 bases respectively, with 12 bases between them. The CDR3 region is CSASGTLSSYEQYF. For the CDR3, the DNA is TGCAGTGCTAGTGGGACTCTTAGCTCCTACGAGCAGTACTTC.

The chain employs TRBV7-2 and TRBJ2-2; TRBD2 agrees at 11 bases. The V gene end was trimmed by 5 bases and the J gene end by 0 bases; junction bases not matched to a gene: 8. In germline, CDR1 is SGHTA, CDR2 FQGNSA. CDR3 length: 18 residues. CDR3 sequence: CASSRLGLAVANTGELFF. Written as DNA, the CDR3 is TGTGCCAGCAGCCGGCTGGGACTAGCGGTCGCGAACACCGGGGAGCTGTTTTTT.

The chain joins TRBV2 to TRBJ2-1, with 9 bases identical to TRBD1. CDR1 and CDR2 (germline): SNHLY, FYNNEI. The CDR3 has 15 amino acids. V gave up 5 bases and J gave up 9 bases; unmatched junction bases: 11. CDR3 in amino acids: CASSNSGQGNSEQFF. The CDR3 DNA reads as TGTGCCAGCAGTAACTCAGGACAGGGGAATTCTGAGCAGTTCTTC.

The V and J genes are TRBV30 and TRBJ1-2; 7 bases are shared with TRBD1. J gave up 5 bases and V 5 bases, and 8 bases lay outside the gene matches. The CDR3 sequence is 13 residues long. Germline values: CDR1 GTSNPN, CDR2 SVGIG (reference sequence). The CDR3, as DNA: TGTGCCTGGCGGTCTACAGGGGAATATGGCTACACCTTC. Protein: CAWRSTGEYGYTF.

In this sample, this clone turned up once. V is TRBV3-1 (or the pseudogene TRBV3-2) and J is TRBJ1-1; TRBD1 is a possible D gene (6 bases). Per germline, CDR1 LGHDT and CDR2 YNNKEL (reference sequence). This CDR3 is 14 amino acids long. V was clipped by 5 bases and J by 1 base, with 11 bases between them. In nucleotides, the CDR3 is TGTGCCAGCAGCGGACAACAGGGGAACACTGAAGCTTTCTTT. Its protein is CASSGQQGNTEAFF.

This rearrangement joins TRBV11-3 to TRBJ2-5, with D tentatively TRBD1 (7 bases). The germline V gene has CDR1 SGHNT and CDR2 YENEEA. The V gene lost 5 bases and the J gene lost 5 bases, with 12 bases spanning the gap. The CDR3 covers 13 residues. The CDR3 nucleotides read TGTGCCAGCAGCCAGGGGGGCGGGGAGACCCAGTACTTC. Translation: CASSQGGGETQYF.

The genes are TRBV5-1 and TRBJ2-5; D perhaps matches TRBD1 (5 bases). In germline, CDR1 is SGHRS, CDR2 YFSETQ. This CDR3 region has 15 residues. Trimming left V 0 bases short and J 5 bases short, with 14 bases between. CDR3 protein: CASSLAAGYGETQYF. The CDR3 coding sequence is TGCGCCAGCAGCTTGGCGGCAGGGTATGGTGAGACCCAGTACTTC.

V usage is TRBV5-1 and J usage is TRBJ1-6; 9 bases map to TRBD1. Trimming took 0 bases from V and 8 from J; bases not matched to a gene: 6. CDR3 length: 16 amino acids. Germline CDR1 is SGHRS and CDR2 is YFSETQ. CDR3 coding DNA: TGCGCCAGCAGCTTGGTAGGGGACAGGGTGGATTCACCCCTCCACTTT. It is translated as CASSLVGDRVDSPLHF. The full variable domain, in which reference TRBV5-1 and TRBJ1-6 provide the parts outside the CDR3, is KAGVTQTPRYLIKTRGQQVTLSCSPISGHRSVSWYQQTPGQGLQFLFEYFSETQRNKGNFPGRFSGRQFSNSRSEMNVSTLELGDSALYLCASSLVGDRVDSPLHFGNGTRLTVT.

The CDR3 DNA follows: TGTGCCACCATGAAGGAGAGGGCGGGCACCGGGGAGCTGTTTTTT. Its translation: CATMKERAGTGELFF. V and J are TRBV24-1 and TRBJ2-2, with D tentatively TRBD2 (5 bases). Germline lookup yields CDR1 KGHDR and CDR2 SFDVKD. The CDR3 has 15 amino acids. Trimming pared 8 bases from V and 4 bases from J, leaving 16 bases between.

The CDR3 reads CASSPRQGRTEAFF. DNA of the CDR3: TGTGCCAGCTCACCAAGACAGGGGCGCACTGAAGCTTTCTTT. This chain joins TRBV18 and TRBJ1-1, with 8 nucleotides matching TRBD1. Germline V gene data show CDR1 as KGHSH and CDR2 as LQKENI. The V gene end was trimmed by 2 bases and the J gene end by 4 bases; junction bases not matched to a gene: 3. The CDR3 is 14 amino acids. Full variable domain (remainder filled in from reference TRBV18 and TRBJ1-1): NAGVMQNPRHLVRRRGQEARLRCSPMKGHSHVYWYRQLPEEGLKFMVYLQKENIIDESGMPKERFSAEFPKEGPSILRIQQVVRGDSAAYFCASSPRQGRTEAFFGQGTRLTVV.

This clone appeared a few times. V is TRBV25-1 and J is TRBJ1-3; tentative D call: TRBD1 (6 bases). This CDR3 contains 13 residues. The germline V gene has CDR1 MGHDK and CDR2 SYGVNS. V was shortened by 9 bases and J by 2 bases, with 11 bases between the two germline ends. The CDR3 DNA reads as TGTGCCAGGGAATCAGGGGCTGGAAACACCATATATTTT. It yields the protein CARESGAGNTIYF.

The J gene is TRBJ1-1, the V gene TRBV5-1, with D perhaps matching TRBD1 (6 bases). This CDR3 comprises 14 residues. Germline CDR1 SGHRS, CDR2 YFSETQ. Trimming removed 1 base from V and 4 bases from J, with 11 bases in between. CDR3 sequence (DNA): TGCGCCAGCAGCTTGTCAGGGGCGAGCACTGAAGCTTTCTTT. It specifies CASSLSGASTEAFF.

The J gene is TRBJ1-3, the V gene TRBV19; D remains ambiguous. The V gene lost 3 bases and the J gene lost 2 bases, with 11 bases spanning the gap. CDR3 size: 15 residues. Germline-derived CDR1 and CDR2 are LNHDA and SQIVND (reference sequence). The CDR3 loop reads CASSIPGEAGNTIYF. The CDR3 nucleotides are TGTGCCAGTAGTATCCCCGGGGAGGCTGGAAACACCATATATTTT.

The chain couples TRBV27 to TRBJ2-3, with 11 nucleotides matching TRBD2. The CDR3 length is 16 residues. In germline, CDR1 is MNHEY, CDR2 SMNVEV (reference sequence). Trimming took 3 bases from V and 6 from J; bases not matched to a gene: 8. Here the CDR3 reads CASSLTSGVAWDTQYF. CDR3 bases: TGTGCCAGCAGTTTGACTAGCGGGGTGGCATGGGATACGCAGTATTTT.

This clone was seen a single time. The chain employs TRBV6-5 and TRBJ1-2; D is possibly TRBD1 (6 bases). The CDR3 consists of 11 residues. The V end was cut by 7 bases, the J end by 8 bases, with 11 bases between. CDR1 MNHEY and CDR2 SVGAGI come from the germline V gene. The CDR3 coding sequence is TGTGCCAGCACCAGGGGTTTAGGCTACACCTTC. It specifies CASTRGLGYTF.

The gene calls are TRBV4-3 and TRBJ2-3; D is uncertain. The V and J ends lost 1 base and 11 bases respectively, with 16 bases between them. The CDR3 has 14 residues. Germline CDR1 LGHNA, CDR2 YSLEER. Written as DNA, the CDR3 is TGCGCCAGCAGCCAAGCTATACTGTCCGGAGAGCAGTATTTT. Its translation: CASSQAILSGEQYF.

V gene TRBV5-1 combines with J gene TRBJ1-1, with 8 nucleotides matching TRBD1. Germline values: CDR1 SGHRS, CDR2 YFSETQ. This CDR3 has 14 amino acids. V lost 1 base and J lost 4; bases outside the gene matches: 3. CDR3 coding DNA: TGCGCCAGCAGCTTGAGACAGGGGATCACTGAAGCTTTCTTT. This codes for CASSLRQGITEAFF.

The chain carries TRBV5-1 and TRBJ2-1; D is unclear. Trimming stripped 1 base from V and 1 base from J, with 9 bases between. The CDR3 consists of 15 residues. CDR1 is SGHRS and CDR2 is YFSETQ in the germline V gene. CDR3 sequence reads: CASSLTSPSYNEQFF. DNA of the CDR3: TGCGCCAGCAGCTTGACATCGCCGTCCTACAATGAGCAGTTCTTC.

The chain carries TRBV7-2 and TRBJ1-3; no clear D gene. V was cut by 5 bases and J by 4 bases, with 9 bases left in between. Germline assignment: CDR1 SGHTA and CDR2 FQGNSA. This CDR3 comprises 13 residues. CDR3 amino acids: CASSPPSGNTIYF. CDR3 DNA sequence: TGTGCCAGCAGCCCTCCTTCCGGAAACACCATATATTTT.

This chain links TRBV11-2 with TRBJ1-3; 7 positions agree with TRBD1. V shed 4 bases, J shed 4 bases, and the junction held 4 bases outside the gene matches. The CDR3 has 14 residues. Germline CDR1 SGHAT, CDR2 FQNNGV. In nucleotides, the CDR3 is TGTGCCAGCAGCTCTACAGGGGAAGGAAACACCATATATTTT. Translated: CASSSTGEGNTIYF.

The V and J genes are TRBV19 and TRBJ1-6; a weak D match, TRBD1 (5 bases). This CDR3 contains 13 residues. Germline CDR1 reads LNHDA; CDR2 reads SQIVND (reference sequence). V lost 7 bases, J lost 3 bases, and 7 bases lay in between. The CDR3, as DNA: TGTGCCAGTACCGGGGGCTATAATTCACCCCTCCACTTT. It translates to CASTGGYNSPLHF.

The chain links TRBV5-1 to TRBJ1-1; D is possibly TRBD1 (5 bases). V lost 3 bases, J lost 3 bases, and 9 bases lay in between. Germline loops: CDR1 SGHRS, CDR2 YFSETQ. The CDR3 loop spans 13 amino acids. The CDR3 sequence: CASSSTVHTEAFF. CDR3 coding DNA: TGCGCCAGCAGCTCGACAGTACACACTGAAGCTTTCTTT.

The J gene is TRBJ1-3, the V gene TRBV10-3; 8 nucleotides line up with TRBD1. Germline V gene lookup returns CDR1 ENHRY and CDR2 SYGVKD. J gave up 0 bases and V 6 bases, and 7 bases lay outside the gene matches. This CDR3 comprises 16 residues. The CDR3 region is CAISAGGPYSGNTIYF. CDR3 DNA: TGTGCCATCAGCGCAGGGGGCCCATACTCTGGAAACACCATATATTTT.

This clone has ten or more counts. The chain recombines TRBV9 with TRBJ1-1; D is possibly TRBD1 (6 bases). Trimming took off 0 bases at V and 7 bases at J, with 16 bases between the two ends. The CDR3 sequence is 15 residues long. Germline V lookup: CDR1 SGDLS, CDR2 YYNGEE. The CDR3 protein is CASSVGGGRGVEAFF. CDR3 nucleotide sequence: TGTGCCAGCAGCGTAGGAGGTGGCAGGGGTGTTGAAGCTTTCTTT.

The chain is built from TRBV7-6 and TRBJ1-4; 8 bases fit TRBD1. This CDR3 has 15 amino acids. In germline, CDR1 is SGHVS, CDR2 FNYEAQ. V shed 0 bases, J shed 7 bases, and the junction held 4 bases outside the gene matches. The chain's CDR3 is CASSLAGQGAEKLFF. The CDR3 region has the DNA TGTGCCAGCAGCTTAGCCGGTCAGGGGGCTGAAAAACTGTTTTTT.

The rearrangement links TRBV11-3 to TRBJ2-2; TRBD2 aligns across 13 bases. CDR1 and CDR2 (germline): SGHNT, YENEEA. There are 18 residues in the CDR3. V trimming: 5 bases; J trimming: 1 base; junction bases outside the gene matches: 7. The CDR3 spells CASSKLAGGPRNTGELFF. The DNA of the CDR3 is TGTGCCAGCAGCAAACTAGCGGGGGGGCCTCGGAACACCGGGGAGCTGTTTTTT.